Sequencing of this T cell receptor (beta chain) was carried out in a study of cytomegalovirus exposure and HLA in healthy donors. Comments on this clone: Its target is not known.

Study observations and caveats: Follow-up analysis later connected one missense variant in DCLRE1C with trimming of TCR beta V- and J-genes.

Germline values: CDR1 LNHDA, CDR2 SQIVND (reference sequence). The V gene lost 6 bases and the J gene lost 5 bases, with 13 bases spanning the gap. The CDR3 has 13 residues. Researchers ran the PCR with 60 Vbeta and 13 Jbeta primers. This table comes from immunoSEQ multiplex PCR, and its TCRdb copy is limited to in-frame clones, with some not included. Counted here are 250,000 or so clones, more than 70% occurring once; the ten biggest clones make up 1% to 1.5%. The V and J genes are TRBV19 and TRBJ2-5; D possibly corresponds to TRBD2 (5 bases). Sequenced material: PBMCs. The receptor comes from a human donor in good health. CDR3: CASRTNDRETQYF. CDR3 coding DNA: TGTGCCAGTAGGACTAACGACCGGGAGACCCAGTACTTC.